The T cell receptor beta chain described here comes from a study of shared clonotypes between healthy human individuals. The study, taken as a whole, reports: How much donors shared clonotypes was expected to be affected by sequencing depth. In the sorted subsets, rarefaction showed sequencing was incomplete despite large depth.

Concerning this clone: Its antigen is still unknown.

In the authors' workflow: From ImmunoSEQ came sequences covering only the junction and carrying no quality scores, so filtering differed. The method was immunoSEQ multiplex PCR; TCRdb's version includes in-frame clones alone and lacks a portion of them. V and J calls and clone size are given by that table; D and trimming were obtained from the DNA. This sample has around 690,000 clones, with around 90% found just once. The germline gives CDR1 MNHEY, CDR2 SVGAGI. This CDR3 has 14 residues. V was clipped by 2 bases and J by 3 bases; unmatched bases: 4. Researchers reported that CD8 memory united CD45RO+ cells with CCR7-negative CD45RA+ TemRA cells.

The V and J genes are TRBV6-5 and TRBJ2-7, with 7 positions matching TRBD2. Sequencing was performed on memory CD8+ T cells from PBMCs. Stated subset: CD45RO+ cells pooled with CCR7-negative TemRA cells. This clonotype was sampled from a man younger than 35 in good health. Some clones in this sample may be carry-over from other donors' samples. The DNA of the CDR3 is TGTGCCAGCAGTTACGGCAGGGAGGGCTACGAGCAGTACTTC. It codes for CASSYGREGYEQYF.